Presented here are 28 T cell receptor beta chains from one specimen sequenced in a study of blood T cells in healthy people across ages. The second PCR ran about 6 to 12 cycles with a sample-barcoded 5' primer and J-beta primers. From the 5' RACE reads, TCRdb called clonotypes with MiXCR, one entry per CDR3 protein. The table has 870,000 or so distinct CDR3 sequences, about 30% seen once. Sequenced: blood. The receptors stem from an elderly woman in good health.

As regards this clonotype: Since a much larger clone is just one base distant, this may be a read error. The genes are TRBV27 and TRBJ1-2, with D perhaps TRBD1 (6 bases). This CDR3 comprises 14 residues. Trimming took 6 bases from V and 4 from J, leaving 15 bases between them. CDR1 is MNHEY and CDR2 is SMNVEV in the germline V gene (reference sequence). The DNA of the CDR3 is TGTGCCAGCAGGTTAATGGGCAGGGGCTATGGCTACACCTTC. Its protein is CASRLMGRGYGYTF.

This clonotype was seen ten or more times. The CDR3 DNA reads as TGTGCCACCGAACAGGGGGCTGTTTCCTACGAGCAGTACTTC. This sequence encodes CATEQGAVSYEQYF. The chain recombines TRBV28 with TRBJ2-7; 9 bases align to TRBD1. CDR1 MDHEN and CDR2 SYDVKM come from the germline V gene. This CDR3 comprises 14 residues. Trimming at V came to 10 bases and at J to 1 base, leaving 8 bases not matched to a gene.

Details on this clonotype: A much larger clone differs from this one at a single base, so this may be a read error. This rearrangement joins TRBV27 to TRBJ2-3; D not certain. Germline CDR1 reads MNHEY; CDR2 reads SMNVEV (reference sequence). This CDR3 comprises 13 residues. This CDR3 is CAGSFLGSDTQYF. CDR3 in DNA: TGTGCCGGCAGTTTTCTAGGGTCAGATACGCAGTATTTT.

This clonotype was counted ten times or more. CDR3 in DNA: TGTGCCAGCAGCCCGGGACAGGGTAGATTAGTTAACTATGGCTACACCTTC. Its protein product is CASSPGQGRLVNYGYTF. This rearrangement joins TRBV27 to TRBJ1-2, with 9 positions matching TRBD1. The V gene end was trimmed by 6 bases and the J gene end by 1 base; junction bases not matched to a gene: 12. CDR1 is MNHEY and CDR2 is SMNVEV in the germline V gene (reference sequence). The CDR3 runs 17 residues.

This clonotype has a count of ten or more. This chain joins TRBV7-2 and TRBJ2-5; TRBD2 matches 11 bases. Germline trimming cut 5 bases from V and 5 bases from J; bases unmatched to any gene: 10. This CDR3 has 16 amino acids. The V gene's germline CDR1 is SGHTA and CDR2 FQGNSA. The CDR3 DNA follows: TGTGCCAGCAGCCCTATAGCGGGGGGGCCATGGGAGACCCAGTACTTC. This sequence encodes CASSPIAGGPWETQYF. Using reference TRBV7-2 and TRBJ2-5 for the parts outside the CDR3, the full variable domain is GAGVSQSPSNKVTEKGKDVELRCDPISGHTALYWYRQSLGQGLEFLIYFQGNSAPDKSGLPSDRFSAERTGGSVSTLTIQRTQQEDSAVYLCASSPIAGGPWETQYFGPGTRLLVL.

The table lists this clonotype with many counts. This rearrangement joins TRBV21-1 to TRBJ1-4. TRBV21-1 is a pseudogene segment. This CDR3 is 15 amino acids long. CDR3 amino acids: CASSCRTGWGEKLFF. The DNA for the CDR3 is TGTGCCAGCAGCTGCCGAACGGGCTGGGGTGAAAAACTGTTTTTT.

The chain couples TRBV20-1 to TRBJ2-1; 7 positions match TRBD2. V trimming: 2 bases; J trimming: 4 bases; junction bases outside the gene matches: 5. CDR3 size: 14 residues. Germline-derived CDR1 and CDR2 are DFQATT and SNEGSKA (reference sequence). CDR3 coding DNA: TGCAGTGCTAGAAAGCGGGATTCTTACAATGAGCAGTTCTTC. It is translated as CSARKRDSYNEQFF.

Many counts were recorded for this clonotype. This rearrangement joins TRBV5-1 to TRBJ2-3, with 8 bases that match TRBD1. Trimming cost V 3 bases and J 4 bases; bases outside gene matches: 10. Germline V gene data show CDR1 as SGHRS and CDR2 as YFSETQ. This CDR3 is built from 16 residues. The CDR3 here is CASSSGQGIISDTQYF. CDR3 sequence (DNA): TGCGCCAGCAGCTCCGGACAGGGTATTATCTCAGATACGCAGTATTTT.

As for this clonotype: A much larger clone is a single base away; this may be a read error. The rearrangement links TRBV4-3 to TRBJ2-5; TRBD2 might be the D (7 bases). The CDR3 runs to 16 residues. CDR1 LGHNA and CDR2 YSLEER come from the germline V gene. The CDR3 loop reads CASSQDTGGGSEAQYF. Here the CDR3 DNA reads TGCGCCAGCAGCCAAGATACGGGGGGCGGGTCAGAGGCCCAGTACTTC.

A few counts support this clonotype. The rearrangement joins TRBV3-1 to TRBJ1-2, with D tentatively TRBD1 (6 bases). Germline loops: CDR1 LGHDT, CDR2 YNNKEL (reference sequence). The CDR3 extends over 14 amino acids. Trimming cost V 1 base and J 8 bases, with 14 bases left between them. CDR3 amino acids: CASSQVPKGDGYTF. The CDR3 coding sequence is TGTGCCAGCAGCCAAGTCCCAAAGGGGGACGGCTACACCTTC.

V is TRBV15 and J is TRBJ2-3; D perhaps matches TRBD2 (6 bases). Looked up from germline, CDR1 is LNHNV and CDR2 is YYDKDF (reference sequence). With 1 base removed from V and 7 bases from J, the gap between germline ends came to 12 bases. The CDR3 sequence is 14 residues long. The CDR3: CATSRVGGAHTQYF. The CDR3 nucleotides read TGTGCCACCAGCAGAGTTGGCGGGGCGCATACGCAGTATTTT.

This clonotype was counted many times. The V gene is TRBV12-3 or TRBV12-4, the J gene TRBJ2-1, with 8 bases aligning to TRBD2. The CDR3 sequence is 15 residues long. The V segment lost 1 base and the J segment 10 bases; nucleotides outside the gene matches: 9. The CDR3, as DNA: TGTGCCAGCAGTTTAGGTGACGGGGGGGCAGAAGAGCAGTTCTTC. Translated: CASSLGDGGAEEQFF.

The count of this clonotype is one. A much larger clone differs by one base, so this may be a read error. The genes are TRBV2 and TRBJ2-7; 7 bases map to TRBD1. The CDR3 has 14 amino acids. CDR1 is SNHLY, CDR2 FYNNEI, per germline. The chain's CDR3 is CASRGGGGWDERYF. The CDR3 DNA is TGTGCCAGCAGAGGGGGCGGCGGATGGGACGAGCGGTACTTC.

The CDR3 nucleotides are TGTGCCAGCAGTTACTCGCGGGGAGGTAATCAGCCCCAGCATTTT. Its protein is CASSYSRGGNQPQHF. The chain carries TRBV6-5 and TRBJ1-5; D ambiguous. The length of the CDR3 is 15 residues. Trimming removed 0 bases from V and 4 bases from J, with 10 bases in between. Germline CDR1 reads MNHEY; CDR2 reads SVGAGI.

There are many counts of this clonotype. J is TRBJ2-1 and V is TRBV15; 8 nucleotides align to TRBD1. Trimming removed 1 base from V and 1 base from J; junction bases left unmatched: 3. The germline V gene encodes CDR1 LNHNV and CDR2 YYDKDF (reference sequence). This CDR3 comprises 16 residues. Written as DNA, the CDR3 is TGTGCCACCAGCAGAGGGACAGGGCCTTCCTACAATGAGCAGTTCTTC. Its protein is CATSRGTGPSYNEQFF.

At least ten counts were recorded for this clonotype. As DNA, the CDR3 is TGTGCCAGCAGCCGGGGACAGGGGACGTCTGGGGCCAACGTCCTGACTTTC. Translating gives CASSRGQGTSGANVLTF. This sequence joins TRBV3-1 and TRBJ2-6; 10 nucleotides match TRBD1. The germline V gene has CDR1 LGHDT and CDR2 YNNKEL (reference sequence). The CDR3 is made up of 17 amino acids. Trimming cost V 4 bases and J 1 base; bases outside gene matches: 4.

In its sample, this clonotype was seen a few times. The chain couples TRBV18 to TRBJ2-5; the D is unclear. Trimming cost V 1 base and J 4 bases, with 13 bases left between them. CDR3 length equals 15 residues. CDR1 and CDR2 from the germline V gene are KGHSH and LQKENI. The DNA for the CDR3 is TGTGCCAGCTCACCACTTGACTTGTCGGGAGAGACCCAGTACTTC. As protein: CASSPLDLSGETQYF.

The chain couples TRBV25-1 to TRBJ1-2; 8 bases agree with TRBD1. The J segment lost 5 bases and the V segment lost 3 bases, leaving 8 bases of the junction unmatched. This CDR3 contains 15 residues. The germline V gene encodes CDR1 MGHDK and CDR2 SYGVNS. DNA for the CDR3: TGTGCCAGCAGTGACCAGACAGGGGTGGGATATGGCTACACCTTC. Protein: CASSDQTGVGYGYTF.

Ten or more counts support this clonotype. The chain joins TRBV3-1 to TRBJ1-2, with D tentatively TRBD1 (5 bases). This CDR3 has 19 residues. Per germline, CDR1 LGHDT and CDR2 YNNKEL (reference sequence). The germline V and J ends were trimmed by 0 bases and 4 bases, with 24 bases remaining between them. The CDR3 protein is CASSQDPPGPLGRGYGYTF. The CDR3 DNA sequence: TGTGCCAGCAGCCAAGATCCCCCGGGACCCCTCGGCCGTGGCTATGGCTACACCTTC. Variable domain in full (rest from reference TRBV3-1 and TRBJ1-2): DTAVSQTPKYLVTQMGNDKSIKCEQNLGHDTMYWYKQDSKKFLKIMFSYNNKELIINETVPNRFSPKSPDKAHLNLHINSLELGDSAVYFCASSQDPPGPLGRGYGYTFGSGTRLTVV.

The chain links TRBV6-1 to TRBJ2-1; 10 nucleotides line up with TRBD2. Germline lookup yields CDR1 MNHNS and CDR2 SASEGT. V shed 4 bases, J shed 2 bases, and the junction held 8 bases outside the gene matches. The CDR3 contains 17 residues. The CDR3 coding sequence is TGTGCCAGCAGTGGGGGGACTAGCGTGTTCCCCTACAATGAGCAGTTCTTC. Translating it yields CASSGGTSVFPYNEQFF.

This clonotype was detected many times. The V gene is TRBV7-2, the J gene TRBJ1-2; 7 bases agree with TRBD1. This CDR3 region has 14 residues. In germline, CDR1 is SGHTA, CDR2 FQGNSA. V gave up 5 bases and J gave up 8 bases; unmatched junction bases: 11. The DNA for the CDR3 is TGTGCCAGCAGCGGACCGGGACAGCCGGAGGGCTACACCTTC. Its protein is CASSGPGQPEGYTF. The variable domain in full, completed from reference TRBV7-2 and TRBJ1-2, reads GAGVSQSPSNKVTEKGKDVELRCDPISGHTALYWYRQSLGQGLEFLIYFQGNSAPDKSGLPSDRFSAERTGGSVSTLTIQRTQQEDSAVYLCASSGPGQPEGYTFGSGTRLTVV.

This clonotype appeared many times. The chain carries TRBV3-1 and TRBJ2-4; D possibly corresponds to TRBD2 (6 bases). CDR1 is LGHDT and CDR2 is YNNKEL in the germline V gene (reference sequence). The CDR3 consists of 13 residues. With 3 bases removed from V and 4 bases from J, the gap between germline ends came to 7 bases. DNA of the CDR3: TGTGCCAGCAGCCAGAGCGGGAAAAACATTCAGTACTTC. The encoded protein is CASSQSGKNIQYF.

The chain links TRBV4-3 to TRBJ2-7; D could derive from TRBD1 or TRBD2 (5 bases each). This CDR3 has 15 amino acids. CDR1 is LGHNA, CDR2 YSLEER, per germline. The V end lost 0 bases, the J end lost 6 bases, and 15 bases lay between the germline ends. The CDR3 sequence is CASSQEGTYTGEQYF. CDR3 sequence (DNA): TGCGCCAGCAGCCAAGAGGGGACCTACACAGGCGAGCAGTACTTC.

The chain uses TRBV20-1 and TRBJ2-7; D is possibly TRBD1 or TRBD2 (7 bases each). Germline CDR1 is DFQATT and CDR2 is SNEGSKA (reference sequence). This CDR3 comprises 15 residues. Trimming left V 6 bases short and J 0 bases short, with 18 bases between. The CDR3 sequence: CSATRGTTSSYEQYF. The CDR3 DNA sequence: TGCAGTGCCACCAGGGGGACTACCAGCTCCTACGAGCAGTACTTC.

The CDR3 region has the DNA TGTGCCAGTAGTATAGGGGCGACTTTGACCAATGAGCAGTTCTTC. It encodes CASSIGATLTNEQFF. The chain links TRBV19 to TRBJ2-1; D remains unclear. Germline V gene data show CDR1 as LNHDA and CDR2 as SQIVND (reference sequence). The length of the CDR3 is 15 residues. Trimming shortened V by 1 base and J by 6 bases, and 13 bases separated the two germline ends.

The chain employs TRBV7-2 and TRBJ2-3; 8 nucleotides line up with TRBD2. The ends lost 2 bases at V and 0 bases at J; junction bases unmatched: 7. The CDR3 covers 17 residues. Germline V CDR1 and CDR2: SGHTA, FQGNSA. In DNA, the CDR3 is TGTGCCAGCAGCTTACCCCTCCTAGCGGGCAGCACAGATACGCAGTATTTT. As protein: CASSLPLLAGSTDTQYF.

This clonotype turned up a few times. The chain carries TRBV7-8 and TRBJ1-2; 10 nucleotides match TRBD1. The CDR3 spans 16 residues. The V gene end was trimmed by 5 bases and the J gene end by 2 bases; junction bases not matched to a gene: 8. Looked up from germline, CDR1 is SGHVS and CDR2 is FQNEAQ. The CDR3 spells CASSPTGTGVNYGYTF. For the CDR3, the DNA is TGTGCCAGCAGCCCGACTGGGACAGGGGTCAACTATGGCTACACCTTC.

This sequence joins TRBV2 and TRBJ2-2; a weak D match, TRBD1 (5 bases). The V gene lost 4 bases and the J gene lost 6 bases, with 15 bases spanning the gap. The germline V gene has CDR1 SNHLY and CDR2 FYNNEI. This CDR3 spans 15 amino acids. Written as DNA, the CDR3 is TGTGCCAGCAGTGCAGGCAGGGTCGGCTCCGGGGAGCTGTTTTTT. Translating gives CASSAGRVGSGELFF. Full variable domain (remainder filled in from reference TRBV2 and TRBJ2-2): EPEVTQTPSHQVTQMGQEVILRCVPISNHLYFYWYRQILGQKVEFLVSFYNNEISEKSEIFDDQFSVERPDGSNFTLKIRSTKLEDSAMYFCASSAGRVGSGELFFGEGSRLTVL.